What follows is one T cell receptor (beta chain) and its context. Produced via immunoSEQ multiplex PCR; TCRdb's table is partial and in-frame only. Of hundreds of thousands of clones detected, around 87% appear once; the ten largest clones hold 0.0094%. This entry belongs to a study of shared T cell receptors in the human thymus. Germline V gene data show CDR1 as MDHEN and CDR2 as SYDVKM. The CDR3 has 12 amino acids. V was clipped by 6 bases and J by 6 bases; unmatched bases: 4. The same data also went into a second study, on human thymus T cells. This second study notes: Thymus was obtained from resections taken during corrective heart surgery.

Sequences were obtained from thymocytes. The clonotype originates from a boy less than two years old with a congenital heart defect. The chain is built from TRBV28 and TRBJ1-1; 7 bases agree with TRBD1. The CDR3 coding sequence is TGTGCCAGCAGATCACAGGGGCCTGAAGCTTTCTTT. This gives the protein CASRSQGPEAFF. Complete variable domain (other parts from reference TRBV28 and TRBJ1-1): DVKVTQSSRYLVKRTGEKVFLECVQDMDHENMFWYRQDPGLGLRLIYFSYDVKMKEKGDIPEGYSVSREKKERFSLILESASTNQTSMYLCASRSQGPEAFFGQGTRLTVV.